This T cell receptor beta chain was retrieved from a study of T cell responses to AZD1222 COVID-19 vaccine. Study overall: Second-dose timings of about 4 or about 12 weeks were pooled. Whole-study findings and limits: CD4 TCRs covered the whole spike, strongest at regions 160-218 and 743-854. Epitopes outside B.1.351 and B.1.1.7 mutated regions reportedly drew nearly half of spike TCRs. Spike-specific TCR breadth and depth rose after two AZD1222 doses.

Germline-derived CDR1 and CDR2 are KGHDR and SFDVKD. The ends were cut back, 0 bases at V and 4 bases at J, with 0 bases in the middle. CDR3 length equals 11 residues. A single count supports this clone. Its antigen is undetermined. The assay was immunoSEQ multiplex PCR, and TCRdb's table has in-frame clones only and misses some. The table lists about 150,000 clones, roughly 90% of them singletons, with 3% to 3.5% in the top ten. The rearrangement uses TRBV24-1 and TRBJ2-7; D remains unclear. The sequencing used peripheral blood, collected on day 0 of AZD1222 vaccination. The TCR originated in an adult in good health. CDR3 DNA: TGTGCCACCAGTGATTTGTACGAGCAGTACTTC. It specifies CATSDLYEQYF.